This T cell receptor beta chain came from a study of blood T cell repertoires in COVID-19. At the level of the study: Samples came from the United States, Italy and Spain, spanning acute and convalescent COVID-19. In each case, the material was cDNA or gDNA derived from T cells, B-cell-depleted T cells, or PBMCs.

Patients in Seattle were enrolled during active infection, then followed longitudinally. The CDR3 covers 14 residues. CDR1 and CDR2 (germline): GTSNPN, SVGIG (reference sequence). Trimming took off 1 base at V and 0 bases at J, with 7 bases between the two ends. Source study methods: Estimation of nucleated cell counts was performed using reference gene primer amplification. The table came from immunoSEQ multiplex PCR; TCRdb's copy has only in-frame clones and leaves some out. The DNA was the basis for D and trimming; V, J and clone size are from that table. The sample shows about 97,000 clones, roughly 92% of them seen only once.

This receptor was identified in a woman in her forties or fifties with COVID-19, enrolled during active disease. V is TRBV30 and J is TRBJ1-5; the D is unclear. The specimen sequenced was peripheral blood. CDR3 bases: TGTGCCTGGAGTGCAGATTATAGCAATCAGCCCCAGCATTTT. It yields the protein CAWSADYSNQPQHF. Looking up the rest from reference TRBV30 and TRBJ1-5 gives the full variable domain: SQTIHQWPATLVQPVGSPLSLECTVEGTSNPNLYWYRQAAGRGLQLLFYSVGIGQISSEVPQNLSASRPQDRQFILSSKKLLLSDSGFYLCAWSADYSNQPQHFGDGTRLSIL.